Below, 23 T cell receptor beta chains from the same sample are listed, as sequenced in a study of cytomegalovirus exposure and HLA in healthy donors. Vbeta (60) and Jbeta (13) primers were used in the PCR. Clones were read by immunoSEQ multiplex PCR, and TCRdb kept only the in-frame ones, dropping some. The sample has about 160,000 clones, roughly three quarters seen once. Specimen: PBMCs. The receptors originated from a man in his late teens or twenties in good health and CMV-seropositive.

In this sample, this clone turned up a few times. This specimen includes other DNA sequences encoding the same CDR3. The chain uses TRBV7-9 and TRBJ1-4; 8 bases are shared with TRBD1. This CDR3 has 14 amino acids. CDR1 is SEHNR, CDR2 FQNEAQ, per germline (reference sequence). Trimming cost V 4 bases and J 8 bases; bases outside gene matches: 6. As DNA, the CDR3 is TGTGCCAGCAGCTCCGGACAGGGCAGGGAAAAACTGTTTTTT. This encodes CASSSGQGREKLFF.

The V call is TRBV15, the J call TRBJ1-5; D ambiguous. The CDR3 loop spans 16 amino acids. V lost 8 bases to trimming and J lost 4 bases, with 21 bases between them. Germline CDR1 and CDR2: LNHNV and YYDKDF (reference sequence). This CDR3 reads CATRAVPIRPNQPQHF. The CDR3, as DNA: TGTGCCACCCGCGCGGTGCCAATTCGACCTAATCAGCCCCAGCATTTT.

The chain is built from TRBV21-1 and TRBJ2-7; TRBD1, as called in the table, went unchecked against the DNA. TRBV21-1 is a known pseudogene. The CDR3 is 17 amino acids. The DNA of the CDR3 is TGTGCCAGCAGCAACGGGACAGGGCCCATATCTCTCTACGAGCAGTACGTC. This gives the protein CASSNGTGPISLYEQYV.

This clone was counted a few times. The rearrangement joins TRBV9 to TRBJ2-1, with unresolved D. With 4 bases removed from V and 2 bases from J, the gap between germline ends came to 13 bases. This CDR3 spans 15 amino acids. Per the germline V gene, CDR1 is SGDLS and CDR2 is YYNGEE. CDR3 region: CASSPRSRAYNEQFF. CDR3 in DNA: TGTGCCAGCAGCCCCCGGAGTCGAGCCTACAATGAGCAGTTCTTC.

The chain recombines TRBV9 with TRBJ1-2; weak D call: TRBD1 (5 bases). This CDR3 region has 16 residues. V shed 4 bases and J shed 4 bases, with 20 bases lying between them. Germline loops: CDR1 SGDLS, CDR2 YYNGEE. This CDR3 is CASSPAEGRAFYGYTF. The CDR3 nucleotides read TGTGCCAGCAGCCCAGCGGAGGGGAGGGCTTTCTATGGCTACACCTTC.

This clone was seen only once. V usage is TRBV15 and J usage is TRBJ1-1, with D unresolved. The ends were cut back, 0 bases at V and 7 bases at J, with 6 bases in the middle. Germline V gene sequence: CDR1 LNHNV, CDR2 YYDKDF (reference sequence). CDR3 length equals 12 residues. The CDR3 loop is CATSREAGEAFF. DNA of the CDR3: TGTGCCACCAGCAGAGAGGCTGGTGAAGCTTTCTTT. Supplemented by reference TRBV15 and TRBJ1-1, the full variable domain reads DAMVIQNPRYQVTQFGKPVTLSCSQTLNHNVMYWYQQKSSQAPKLLFHYYDKDFNNEADTPDNFQSRRPNTSFCFLDIRSPGLGDTAMYLCATSREAGEAFFGQGTRLTVV.

The J gene is TRBJ2-7, the V gene TRBV4-2, with D possibly being TRBD1 (6 bases). The germline V and J ends were trimmed by 2 bases and 0 bases, with 11 bases remaining between them. Germline assignment: CDR1 LGHNA and CDR2 YNFKEQ. CDR3 size: 15 residues. CDR3 in amino acids: CASSQHLDSSYEQYV. The CDR3 region has the DNA TGTGCCAGCAGCCAACACTTGGACAGCTCCTACGAGCAGTACGTC.

The chain combines TRBV29-1 with TRBJ1-4; possible D gene TRBD1, 6 bases. CDR1 SQVTM and CDR2 ANQGSEA come from the germline V gene. CDR3 size: 14 residues. V was pared by 0 bases and J by 7 bases, with 12 bases between. The CDR3 loop is CSVEDTTGFEKLFF. In nucleotides, the CDR3 is TGCAGCGTTGAAGACACGACAGGATTTGAAAAACTGTTTTTT.

The rearrangement uses TRBV25-1 and TRBJ1-2, with TRBD1 identical over 7 bases. The CDR3 spans 13 residues. The germline V gene encodes CDR1 MGHDK and CDR2 SYGVNS. Germline trimming cut 4 bases from V and 8 bases from J; bases unmatched to any gene: 7. CDR3 residues: CASSAGGSWGYTF. Here the CDR3 DNA reads TGTGCCAGCAGTGCAGGGGGTAGCTGGGGCTACACCTTC.

The gene calls are TRBV9 and TRBJ1-1; perhaps TRBD1 as D (5 bases). V lost 0 bases, J lost 0 bases, and 12 bases lay in between. CDR3 length equals 16 residues. Per the germline V gene, CDR1 is SGDLS and CDR2 is YYNGEE. The CDR3 DNA reads TGTGCCAGCAGCGTAGGAGGAAGACAGATGAACACTGAAGCTTTCTTT. Translated: CASSVGGRQMNTEAFF.

The V gene is TRBV30, the J gene TRBJ1-1; the D is unclear. The V end lost 1 base, the J end lost 5 bases, and 20 bases lay between the germline ends. The CDR3 sequence is 16 residues long. CDR1 is GTSNPN, CDR2 SVGIG, per germline (reference sequence). CDR3 amino acids: CAWSGEIARSGTEAFF. The CDR3 nucleotides read TGTGCCTGGAGTGGCGAGATAGCCCGGAGTGGAACTGAAGCTTTCTTT.

In DNA form, the CDR3 reads TGTGCCAGCAGTGAAGAGTTCTTCGGACTAGCGGGGTTTAAAAACATTCAGTACTTC. It yields the protein CASSEEFFGLAGFKNIQYF. The gene calls are TRBV6-1 and TRBJ2-4; 12 bases fit TRBD2. V gave up 1 base and J gave up 4 bases; unmatched junction bases: 11. Germline assignment: CDR1 MNHNS and CDR2 SASEGT. The CDR3 totals 19 residues.

The rearrangement uses TRBV6-5 and TRBJ2-2, with 9 bases aligning to TRBD1. CDR1 and CDR2 from the germline V gene are MNHEY and SVGAGI. The CDR3 covers 16 residues. Unmatched junction bases numbered 8, after V lost 4 bases and J lost 5 bases. The CDR3 sequence: CASSLRDRVRTGELFF. The CDR3 DNA sequence: TGTGCCAGCAGTTTGAGGGACAGGGTAAGGACCGGGGAGCTGTTTTTT.

The chain is built from TRBV6-5 and TRBJ1-2, with TRBD1 identical over 7 bases. V was pared by 6 bases and J by 5 bases, with 9 bases of the junction left unmatched. CDR1 and CDR2 from the germline V gene are MNHEY and SVGAGI. The CDR3 is 14 amino acids. DNA of the CDR3: TGTGCCAGCAGAGCCCGTGAGACAGGGTATGGCTACACCTTC. Translating it yields CASRARETGYGYTF.

The gene calls are TRBV5-6 and TRBJ2-7, with D possibly matching TRBD2 (6 bases). This CDR3 has 19 amino acids. Trimming stripped 4 bases from V and 6 bases from J, with 32 bases between. Germline CDR1 reads SGHDT; CDR2 reads YYEEEE. In DNA form, the CDR3 reads TGTGCCAGCAGCCGTACGGAGGGGTTCAGCCCCCCCCTTACTACCGAGCAGTACGTC. Protein product: CASSRTEGFSPPLTTEQYV.

The gene calls are TRBV7-2 and TRBJ2-3; TRBD1 aligns across 10 bases. CDR3 length equals 13 residues. CDR1 and CDR2 (germline): SGHTA, FQGNSA. V lost 9 bases to trimming and J lost 3 bases; unmatched junction nucleotides: 3. The DNA for the CDR3 is TGTGCCAGTAGGGACAGGGGAACAGATACGCAGTATTTT. Encoded protein: CASRDRGTDTQYF.

V is TRBV5-1 and J is TRBJ1-2; 9 bases map to TRBD1. The V and J ends lost 4 bases and 4 bases, in that order; junction bases with no gene match: 8. The CDR3 spans 15 residues. Germline V gene lookup returns CDR1 SGHRS and CDR2 YFSETQ. CDR3 protein: CASSPGTGTRYGYTF. DNA of the CDR3: TGCGCCAGCAGCCCTGGGACAGGGACTCGCTATGGCTACACCTTC.

This clone was seen a single time. The chain has TRBV6-6 and TRBJ2-1; D is undetermined. V was pared by 2 bases and J by 9 bases, with 14 bases between. The V gene's germline CDR1 is MNHNY and CDR2 SVGAGI (reference sequence). The CDR3 covers 14 residues. The CDR3: CASSYLVLGVEQFF. The CDR3 DNA reads as TGTGCCAGCAGTTACCTCGTTCTAGGCGTTGAGCAGTTCTTC.

The V call is TRBV19, the J call TRBJ1-1, with TRBD1 identical over 7 bases. J was trimmed by 0 bases and V by 4 bases; bases with no gene match: 5. Germline V gene data show CDR1 as LNHDA and CDR2 as SQIVND (reference sequence). The CDR3 covers 15 residues. The CDR3 DNA sequence: TGTGCCAGTAGTACGAAAGGGGGCATGAACACTGAAGCTTTCTTT. Encoded protein: CASSTKGGMNTEAFF.

The sample holds one count of this clone. A junction end diverges from the germline sequence, so it may reflect a read error. The chain is built from TRBV7-7 and TRBJ2-5, with 8 bases matching TRBD1. CDR1 and CDR2 from the germline V gene are SSHAT and FNYEAQ (reference sequence). The CDR3 length is 13 residues. CDR3: CASSATGVETQYF. CDR3 in DNA: TGTGCTAGCAGCGCGACAGGGGTGGAGACCCAGTACTTC.

This clone was counted once. The rearrangement joins TRBV28 to TRBJ1-6; D gene unclear. The CDR3 runs to 13 residues. Looked up from germline, CDR1 is MDHEN and CDR2 is SYDVKM. V gave up 7 bases and J gave up 5 bases, with 9 bases separating them. The CDR3 nucleotides are TGTGCCAGCATCGGAGGGAATAATTCACCCCTCCACTTT. The encoded protein is CASIGGNNSPLHF. The full variable domain, completed using reference TRBV28 and TRBJ1-6, is DVKVTQSSRYLVKRTGEKVFLECVQDMDHENMFWYRQDPGLGLRLIYFSYDVKMKEKGDIPEGYSVSREKKERFSLILESASTNQTSMYLCASIGGNNSPLHFGNGTRLTVT.

The chain joins TRBV5-1 to TRBJ2-5; 12 bases align to TRBD2. Germline-derived CDR1 and CDR2 are SGHRS and YFSETQ. CDR3 size: 17 residues. V gave up 2 bases and J gave up 5 bases; unmatched junction bases: 10. CDR3 sequence (DNA): TGCGCCAGCAGCTTAAAGCTAGCGGGGGGGCCAGGTGAGACCCAGTACTTC. Translating gives CASSLKLAGGPGETQYF.

The V call is TRBV15, the J call TRBJ2-7, with TRBD1 matching over 9 bases. The germline gives CDR1 LNHNV, CDR2 YYDKDF (reference sequence). V lost 9 bases to trimming and J lost 1 base; unmatched junction nucleotides: 10. This CDR3 has 15 amino acids. This CDR3 is CATQTGTGNSYEQYV. In DNA, the CDR3 is TGTGCCACACAAACCGGGACAGGGAATTCCTACGAGCAGTACGTC.